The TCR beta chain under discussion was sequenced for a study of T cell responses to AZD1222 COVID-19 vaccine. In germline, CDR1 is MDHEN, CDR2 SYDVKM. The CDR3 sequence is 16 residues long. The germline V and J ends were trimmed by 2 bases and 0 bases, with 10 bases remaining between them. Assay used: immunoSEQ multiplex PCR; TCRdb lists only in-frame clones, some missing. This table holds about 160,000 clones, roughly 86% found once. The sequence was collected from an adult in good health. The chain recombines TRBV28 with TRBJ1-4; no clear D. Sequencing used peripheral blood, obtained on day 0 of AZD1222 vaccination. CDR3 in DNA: TGTGCCAGCAGTTTACTCGGAATTACAACTAATGAAAAACTGTTTTTT. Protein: CASSLLGITTNEKLFF.